The present TCR beta chain was sequenced within a study of regulatory T cells in long-lasting Graves disease. In building TCR beta libraries, iRepertoire HTBI primers were used together with Arm-PCR of CDR3 regions. Original data processing: From all samples, identification returned roughly 15 TRBJ and roughly 65 TRBV segments. TCRdb reanalysed the multiplex PCR reads using MiXCR and keeps one entry per CDR3 protein. TCRdb, not the authors, supplied the V and J calls. The data hold 530,000 or so distinct CDR3 sequences, with about 13% observed a single time. Time point defined: newly diagnosed GD, antithyroid drugs for less than 3 months. PBMC RNA served as the TCR library source. In this sample, this clonotype turned up many times. The V and J ends lost 0 bases and 2 bases, in that order; junction bases with no gene match: 7. Germline V CDR1 and CDR2: SGHTS, YDEGEE. The CDR3 length is 17 residues. These data were also filed under a second study, of T cells in Graves' hyperthyroidism and ophthalmopathy.

This receptor was obtained from a young man with Graves disease. This chain uses TRBV5-8 with TRBJ2-3; 9 nucleotides match TRBD2. Sequenced here: peripheral blood mononuclear cells (PBMCs), sampled at new diagnosis, from a patient treated with antithyroid drugs. CDR3 DNA: TGTGCCAGCAGCTTGGGTATGACTAGCGGATACACAGATACGCAGTATTTT. Encoded protein: CASSLGMTSGYTDTQYF.